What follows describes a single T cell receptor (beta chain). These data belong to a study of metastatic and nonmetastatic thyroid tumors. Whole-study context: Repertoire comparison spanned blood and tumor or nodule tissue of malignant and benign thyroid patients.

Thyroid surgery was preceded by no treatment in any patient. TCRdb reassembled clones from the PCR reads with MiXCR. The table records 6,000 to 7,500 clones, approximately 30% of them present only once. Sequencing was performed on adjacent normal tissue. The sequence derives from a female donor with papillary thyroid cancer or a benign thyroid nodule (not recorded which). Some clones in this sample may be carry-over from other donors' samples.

The CDR3 is CASSRRDRGPYSNQPQHF. For the CDR3, the DNA is TGCGCCAGCAGTAGGAGGGACAGGGGCCCTTATAGCAATCAGCCCCAGCATTTT. The rearrangement links TRBV10-2 to TRBJ1-5; 10 bases match TRBD1. The CDR3 loop spans 18 amino acids. With 5 bases clipped from V and 0 bases from J, the junction kept 10 bases outside the gene matches. Per the germline V gene, CDR1 is WSHSY and CDR2 is SAAADI.